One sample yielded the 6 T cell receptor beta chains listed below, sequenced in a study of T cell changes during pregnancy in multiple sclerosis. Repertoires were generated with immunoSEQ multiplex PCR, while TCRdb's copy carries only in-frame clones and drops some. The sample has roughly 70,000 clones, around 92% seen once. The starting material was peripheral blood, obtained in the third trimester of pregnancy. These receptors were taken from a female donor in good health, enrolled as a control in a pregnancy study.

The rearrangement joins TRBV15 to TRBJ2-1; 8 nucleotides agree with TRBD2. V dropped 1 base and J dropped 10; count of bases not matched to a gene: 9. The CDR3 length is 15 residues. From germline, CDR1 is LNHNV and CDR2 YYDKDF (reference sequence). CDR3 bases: TGTGCCACCAGCAGAGGGGGGACTAGTTTTGGGGAGCAGTTCTTC. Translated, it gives CATSRGGTSFGEQFF.

CDR3 sequence: CSVEQQSRTDTQYF. CDR3 coding DNA: TGCAGCGTTGAACAACAGTCTCGCACAGATACGCAGTATTTT. This chain connects TRBV29-1 to TRBJ2-3; D is ambiguous. CDR1 is SQVTM and CDR2 is ANQGSEA in the germline V gene. This CDR3 is 14 amino acids long. Trimming stripped 2 bases from V and 1 base from J, with 10 bases between.

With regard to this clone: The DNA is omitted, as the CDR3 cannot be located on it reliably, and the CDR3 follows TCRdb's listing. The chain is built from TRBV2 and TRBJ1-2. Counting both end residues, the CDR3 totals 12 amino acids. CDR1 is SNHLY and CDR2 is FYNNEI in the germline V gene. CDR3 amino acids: CASSTSSYGYTF.

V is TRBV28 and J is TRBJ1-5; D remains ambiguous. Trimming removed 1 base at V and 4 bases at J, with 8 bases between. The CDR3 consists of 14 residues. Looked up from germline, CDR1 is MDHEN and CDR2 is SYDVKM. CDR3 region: CASSLFGPNQPQHF. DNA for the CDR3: TGTGCCAGCAGTTTATTTGGGCCTAATCAGCCCCAGCATTTT.

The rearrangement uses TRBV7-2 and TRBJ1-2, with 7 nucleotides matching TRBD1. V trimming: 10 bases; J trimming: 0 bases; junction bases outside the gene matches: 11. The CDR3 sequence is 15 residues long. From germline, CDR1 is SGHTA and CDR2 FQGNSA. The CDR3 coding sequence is TGTGCCAACCGACAGGGAAATCCATCTAACTATGGCTACACCTTC. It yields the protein CANRQGNPSNYGYTF. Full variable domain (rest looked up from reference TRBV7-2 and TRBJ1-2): GAGVSQSPSNKVTEKGKDVELRCDPISGHTALYWYRQSLGQGLEFLIYFQGNSAPDKSGLPSDRFSAERTGGSVSTLTIQRTQQEDSAVYLCANRQGNPSNYGYTFGSGTRLTVV.

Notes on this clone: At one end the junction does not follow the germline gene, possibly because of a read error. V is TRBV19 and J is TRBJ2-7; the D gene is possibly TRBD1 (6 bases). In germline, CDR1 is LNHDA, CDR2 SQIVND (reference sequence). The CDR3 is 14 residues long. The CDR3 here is CASSLDRWAYEQYF. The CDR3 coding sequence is TGTGCCAGTAGTCTAGACAGGTGGGCGTACGAGCAGTACTTC.